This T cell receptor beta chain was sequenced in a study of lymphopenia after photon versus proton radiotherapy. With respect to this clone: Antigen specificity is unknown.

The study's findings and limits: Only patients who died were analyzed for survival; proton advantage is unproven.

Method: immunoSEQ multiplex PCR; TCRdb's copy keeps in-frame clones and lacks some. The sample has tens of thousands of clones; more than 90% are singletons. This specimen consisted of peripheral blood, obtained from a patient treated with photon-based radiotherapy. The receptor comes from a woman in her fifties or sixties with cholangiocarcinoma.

The CDR3 coding sequence is TGTGCCAGCAGCTTAGGATTTAGCGGGGGGACACCCTACGAGCAGTACTTC. Protein: CASSLGFSGGTPYEQYF. V usage is TRBV11-2 and J usage is TRBJ2-7; 10 nucleotides match TRBD2. J lost 2 bases, V lost 1 base, and 8 bases had no gene match. This CDR3 has 17 amino acids. Germline V gives CDR1 SGHAT, CDR2 FQNNGV.